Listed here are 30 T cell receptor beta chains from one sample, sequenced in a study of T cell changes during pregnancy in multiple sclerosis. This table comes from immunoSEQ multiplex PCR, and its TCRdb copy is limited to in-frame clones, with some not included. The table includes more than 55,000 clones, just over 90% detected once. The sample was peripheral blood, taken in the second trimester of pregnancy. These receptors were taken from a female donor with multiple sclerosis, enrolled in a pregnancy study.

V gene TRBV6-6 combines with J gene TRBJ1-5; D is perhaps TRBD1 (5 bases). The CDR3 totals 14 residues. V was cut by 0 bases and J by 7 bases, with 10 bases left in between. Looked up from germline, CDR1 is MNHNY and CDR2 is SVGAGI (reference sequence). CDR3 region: CASSYSGGSQPQHF. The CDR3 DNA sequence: TGTGCCAGCAGTTACTCGGGGGGAAGCCAGCCCCAGCATTTT.

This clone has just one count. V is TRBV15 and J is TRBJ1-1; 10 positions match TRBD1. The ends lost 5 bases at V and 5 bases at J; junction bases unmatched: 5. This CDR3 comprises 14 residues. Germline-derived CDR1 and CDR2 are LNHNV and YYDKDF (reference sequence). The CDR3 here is CATSGDRGMTEAFF. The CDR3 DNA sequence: TGTGCCACCAGCGGGGACAGGGGTATGACTGAAGCTTTCTTT.

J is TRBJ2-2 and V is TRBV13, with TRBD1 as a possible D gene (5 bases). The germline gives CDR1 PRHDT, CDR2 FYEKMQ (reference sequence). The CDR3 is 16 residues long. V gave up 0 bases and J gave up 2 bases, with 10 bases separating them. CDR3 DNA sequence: TGTGCCAGCAGCTTAGGGGGCAGGGCCAACACCGGGGAGCTGTTTTTT. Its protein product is CASSLGGRANTGELFF.

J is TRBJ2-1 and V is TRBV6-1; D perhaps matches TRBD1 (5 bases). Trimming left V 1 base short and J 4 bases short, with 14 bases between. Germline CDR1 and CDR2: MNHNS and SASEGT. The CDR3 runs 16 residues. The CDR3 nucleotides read TGTGCCAGCAGTGAAGATCAGGGTAGCCCTTACAATGAGCAGTTCTTC. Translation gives CASSEDQGSPYNEQFF.

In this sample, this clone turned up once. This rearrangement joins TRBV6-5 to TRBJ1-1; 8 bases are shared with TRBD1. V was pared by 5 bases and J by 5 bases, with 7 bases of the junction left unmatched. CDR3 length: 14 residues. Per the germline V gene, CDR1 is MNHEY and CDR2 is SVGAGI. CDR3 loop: CASSDRDRPTEAFF. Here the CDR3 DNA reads TGTGCCAGCAGTGACCGGGACAGGCCTACTGAAGCTTTCTTT.

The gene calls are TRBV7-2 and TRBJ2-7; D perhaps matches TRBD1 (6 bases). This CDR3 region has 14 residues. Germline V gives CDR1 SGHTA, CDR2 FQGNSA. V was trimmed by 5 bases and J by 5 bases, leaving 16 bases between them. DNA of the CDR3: TGTGCCAGCAGCGCGTCCGGACAGAACCACGAGCAGTACTTC. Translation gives CASSASGQNHEQYF.

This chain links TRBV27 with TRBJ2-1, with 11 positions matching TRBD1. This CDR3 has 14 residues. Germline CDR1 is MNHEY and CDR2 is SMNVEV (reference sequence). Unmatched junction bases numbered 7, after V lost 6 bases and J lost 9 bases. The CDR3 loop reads CASRGQGAFSEQFF. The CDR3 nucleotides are TGTGCCAGCAGAGGACAGGGGGCCTTCAGTGAGCAGTTCTTC.

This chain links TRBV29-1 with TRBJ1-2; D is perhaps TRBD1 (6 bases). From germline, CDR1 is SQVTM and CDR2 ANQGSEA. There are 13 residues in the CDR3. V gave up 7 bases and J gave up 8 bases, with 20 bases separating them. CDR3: CSGQTGLWGGYTF. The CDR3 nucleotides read TGCAGCGGCCAAACAGGGCTCTGGGGGGGCTACACCTTC.

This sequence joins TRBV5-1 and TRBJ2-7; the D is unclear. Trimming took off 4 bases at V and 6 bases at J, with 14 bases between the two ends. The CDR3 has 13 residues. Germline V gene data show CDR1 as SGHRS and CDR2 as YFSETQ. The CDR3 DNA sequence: TGCGCCAGCAGCGCGTATGAATCGGGCGAGCAGTACTTC. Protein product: CASSAYESGEQYF.

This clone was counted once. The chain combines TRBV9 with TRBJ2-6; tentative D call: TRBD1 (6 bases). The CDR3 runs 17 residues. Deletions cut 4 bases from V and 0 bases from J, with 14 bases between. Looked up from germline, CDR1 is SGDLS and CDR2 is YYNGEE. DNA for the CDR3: TGTGCCAGCAGCACCCGGGACACCGACTCTGGGGCCAACGTCCTGACTTTC. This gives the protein CASSTRDTDSGANVLTF.

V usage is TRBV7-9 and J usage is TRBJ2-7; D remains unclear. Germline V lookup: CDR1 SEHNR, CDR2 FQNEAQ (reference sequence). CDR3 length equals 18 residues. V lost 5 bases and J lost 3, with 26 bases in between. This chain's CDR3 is CASSQLAAESVLFYEQYF. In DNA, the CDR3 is TGTGCCAGCAGCCAATTGGCGGCAGAAAGCGTCCTTTTCTACGAGCAGTACTTC.

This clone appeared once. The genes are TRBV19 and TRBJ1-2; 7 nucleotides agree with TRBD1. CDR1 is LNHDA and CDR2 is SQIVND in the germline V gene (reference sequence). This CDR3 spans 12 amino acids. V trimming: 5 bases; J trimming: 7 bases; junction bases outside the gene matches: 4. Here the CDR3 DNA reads TGTGCCAGTAGTGATACAGGGGTTGGCTACACCTTC. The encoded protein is CASSDTGVGYTF.

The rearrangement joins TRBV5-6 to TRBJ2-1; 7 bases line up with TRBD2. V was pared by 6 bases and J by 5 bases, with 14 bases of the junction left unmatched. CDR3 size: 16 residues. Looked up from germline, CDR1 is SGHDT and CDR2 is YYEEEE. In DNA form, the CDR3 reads TGTGCCAGCACCGGAGTCCCGCTAGCGGCCAACAATGAGCAGTTCTTC. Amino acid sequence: CASTGVPLAANNEQFF.

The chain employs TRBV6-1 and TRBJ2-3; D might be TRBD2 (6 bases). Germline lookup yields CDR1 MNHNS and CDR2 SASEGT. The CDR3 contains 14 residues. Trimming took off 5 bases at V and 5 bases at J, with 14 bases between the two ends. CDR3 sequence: CASSLSEGLDTQYF. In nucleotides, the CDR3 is TGTGCCAGCAGTCTCAGCGAGGGACTAGATACGCAGTATTTT.

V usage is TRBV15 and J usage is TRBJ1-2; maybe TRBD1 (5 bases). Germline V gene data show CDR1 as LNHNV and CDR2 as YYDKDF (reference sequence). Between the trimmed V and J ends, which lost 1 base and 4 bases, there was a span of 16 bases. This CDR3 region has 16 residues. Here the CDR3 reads CATSRGTSDPFYGYTF. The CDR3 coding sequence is TGTGCCACCAGCAGAGGGACATCGGACCCATTCTATGGCTACACCTTC.

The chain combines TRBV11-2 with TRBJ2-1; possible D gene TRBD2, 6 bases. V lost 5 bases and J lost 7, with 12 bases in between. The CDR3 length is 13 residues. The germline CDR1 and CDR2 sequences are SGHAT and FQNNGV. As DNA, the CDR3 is TGTGCCAGCAGCCAGGGACTGACGAATGAGCAGTTCTTC. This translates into CASSQGLTNEQFF.

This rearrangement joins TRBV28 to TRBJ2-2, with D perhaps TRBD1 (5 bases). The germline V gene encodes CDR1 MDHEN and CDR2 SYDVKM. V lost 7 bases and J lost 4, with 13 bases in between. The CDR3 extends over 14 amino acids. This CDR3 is CASTPQGGTGELFF. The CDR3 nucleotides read TGTGCCAGCACTCCGCAGGGCGGCACCGGGGAGCTGTTTTTT. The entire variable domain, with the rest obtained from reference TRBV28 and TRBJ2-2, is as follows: DVKVTQSSRYLVKRTGEKVFLECVQDMDHENMFWYRQDPGLGLRLIYFSYDVKMKEKGDIPEGYSVSREKKERFSLILESASTNQTSMYLCASTPQGGTGELFFGEGSRLTVL.

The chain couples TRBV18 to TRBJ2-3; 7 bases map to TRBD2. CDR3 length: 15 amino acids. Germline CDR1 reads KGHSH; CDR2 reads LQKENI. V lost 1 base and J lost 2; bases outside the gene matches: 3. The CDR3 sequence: CASSPLAGDTDTQYF. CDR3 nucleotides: TGTGCCAGCTCACCACTCGCGGGGGACACAGATACGCAGTATTTT. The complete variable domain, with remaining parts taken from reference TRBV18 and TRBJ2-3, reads NAGVMQNPRHLVRRRGQEARLRCSPMKGHSHVYWYRQLPEEGLKFMVYLQKENIIDESGMPKERFSAEFPKEGPSILRIQQVVRGDSAAYFCASSPLAGDTDTQYFGPGTRLTVL.

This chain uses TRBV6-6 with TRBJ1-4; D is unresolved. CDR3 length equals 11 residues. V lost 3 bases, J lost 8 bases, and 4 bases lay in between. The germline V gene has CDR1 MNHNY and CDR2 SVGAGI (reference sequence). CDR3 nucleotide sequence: TGTGCCAGCAGTTATGGCGAAAAACTGTTTTTT. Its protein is CASSYGEKLFF.

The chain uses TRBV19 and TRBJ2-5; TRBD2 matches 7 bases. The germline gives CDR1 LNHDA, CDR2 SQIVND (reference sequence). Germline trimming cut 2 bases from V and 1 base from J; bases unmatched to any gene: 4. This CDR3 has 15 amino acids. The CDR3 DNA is TGTGCCAGTAGTATAAGAGCGGGAAGCCAAGAGACCCAGTACTTC. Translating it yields CASSIRAGSQETQYF.

CDR3 nucleotides: TGTGCCAGCAGTTTCGGGGTACGGAAAGAAAAACTGTTTTTT. It encodes CASSFGVRKEKLFF. The chain employs TRBV6-5 and TRBJ1-4; D not resolved. CDR1 and CDR2 (germline): MNHEY, SVGAGI. CDR3 length: 14 residues. V lost 4 bases to trimming and J lost 8 bases, with 14 bases between them.

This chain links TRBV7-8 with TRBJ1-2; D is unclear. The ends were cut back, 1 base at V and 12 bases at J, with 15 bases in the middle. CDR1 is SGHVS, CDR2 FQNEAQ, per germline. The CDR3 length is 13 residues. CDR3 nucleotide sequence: TGTGCCAGCAGCTTAGAGATAGGCAGGATCAACACCTTC. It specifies CASSLEIGRINTF.

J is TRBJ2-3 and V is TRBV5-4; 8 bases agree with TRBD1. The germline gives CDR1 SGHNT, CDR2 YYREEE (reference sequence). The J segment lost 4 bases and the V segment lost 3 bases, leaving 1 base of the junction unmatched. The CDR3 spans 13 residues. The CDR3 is CASSSGGADTQYF. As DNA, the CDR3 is TGTGCCAGCAGCTCAGGGGGCGCAGATACGCAGTATTTT.

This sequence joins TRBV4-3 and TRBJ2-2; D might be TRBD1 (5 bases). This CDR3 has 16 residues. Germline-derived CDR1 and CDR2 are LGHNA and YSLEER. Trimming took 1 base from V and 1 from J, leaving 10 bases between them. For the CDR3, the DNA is TGCGCCAGCAGCCAAGTAGGGGCTGGGAACACCGGGGAGCTGTTTTTT. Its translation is CASSQVGAGNTGELFF.

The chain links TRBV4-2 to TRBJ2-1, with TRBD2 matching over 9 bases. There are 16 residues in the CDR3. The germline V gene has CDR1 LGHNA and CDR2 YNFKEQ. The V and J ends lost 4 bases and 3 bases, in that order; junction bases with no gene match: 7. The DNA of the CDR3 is TGTGCCAGCAGCCTCGATAGCGGGAGAGGCTACAATGAGCAGTTCTTC. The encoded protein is CASSLDSGRGYNEQFF.

The CDR3 loop reads CASSSGTGGVGTEAFF. CDR3 in DNA: TGTGCCAGCTCATCCGGGACAGGCGGGGTGGGCACTGAAGCTTTCTTT. J is TRBJ1-1 and V is TRBV18; 8 bases are a match to TRBD1. The CDR3 extends over 16 amino acids. V gave up 5 bases and J gave up 4 bases; unmatched junction bases: 12. The germline gives CDR1 KGHSH, CDR2 LQKENI.

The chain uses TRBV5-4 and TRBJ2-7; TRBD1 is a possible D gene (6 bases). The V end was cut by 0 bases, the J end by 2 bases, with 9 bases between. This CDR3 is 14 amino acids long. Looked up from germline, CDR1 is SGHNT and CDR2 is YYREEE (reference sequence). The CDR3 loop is CASSLGTDPYEQYF. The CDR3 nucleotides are TGTGCCAGCAGCTTGGGGACAGACCCCTACGAGCAGTACTTC. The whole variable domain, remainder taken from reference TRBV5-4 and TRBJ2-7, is ETGVTQSPTHLIKTRGQQVTLRCSSQSGHNTVSWYQQALGQGPQFIFQYYREEENGRGNFPPRFSGLQFPNYSSELNVNALELDDSALYLCASSLGTDPYEQYFGPGTRLTVT.

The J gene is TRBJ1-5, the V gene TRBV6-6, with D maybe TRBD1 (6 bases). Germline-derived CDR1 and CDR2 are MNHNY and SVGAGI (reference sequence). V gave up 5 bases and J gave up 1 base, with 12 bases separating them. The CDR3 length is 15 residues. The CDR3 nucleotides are TGTGCCAGCAGTGAGATTGACAGGAGCAATCAGCCCCAGCATTTT. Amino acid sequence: CASSEIDRSNQPQHF.

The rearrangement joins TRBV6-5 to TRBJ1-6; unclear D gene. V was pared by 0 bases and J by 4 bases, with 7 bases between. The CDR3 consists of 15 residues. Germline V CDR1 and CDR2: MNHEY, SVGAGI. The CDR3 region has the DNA TGTGCCAGCAGTTACTCCCGGGAATATAATTCACCCCTCCACTTT. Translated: CASSYSREYNSPLHF.

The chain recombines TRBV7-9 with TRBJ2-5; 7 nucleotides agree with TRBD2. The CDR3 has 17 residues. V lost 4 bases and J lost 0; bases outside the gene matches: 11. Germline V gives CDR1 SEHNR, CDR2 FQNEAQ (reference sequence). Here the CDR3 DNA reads TGTGCCAGCAGCTCGGGATTAGGTGGGAGGGACCAAGAGACCCAGTACTTC. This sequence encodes CASSSGLGGRDQETQYF.